The following is a T cell receptor (beta chain) sequence with its context. The sample comes from a study of blood T cell repertoires in COVID-19. Study details: Samples of COVID-19 (acute and convalescent) were obtained from the United States, Italy and Spain.

Repertoires were generated with immunoSEQ multiplex PCR, while TCRdb's copy carries only in-frame clones and drops some. The table lists about 190,000 clones, 85% to 90% of them singletons. The CDR3 spans 15 residues. Germline V gene data show CDR1 as MNHEY and CDR2 as SVGAGI. V lost 6 bases and J lost 1, with 10 bases in between. The rearrangement links TRBV6-5 to TRBJ2-6; D unclear. The sequence came from a man aged 45 to 65 with acute or convalescent COVID-19. The specimen sequenced was peripheral blood. The CDR3, as DNA: TGTGCCAGCAGGCTTGGAGCTTCTGGGGCCAACGTCCTGACTTTC. Its translation: CASRLGASGANVLTF.